This T cell receptor (beta chain) appears in the sequencing data of a study of blood T cell repertoires in COVID-19. The CDR3 sequence is 12 residues long. The V gene lost 4 bases and the J gene lost 4 bases, with 8 bases spanning the gap. Germline assignment: CDR1 SGHVS and CDR2 FNYEAQ. Method: immunoSEQ multiplex PCR; TCRdb's copy keeps in-frame clones and lacks some. The table records 70,000 to 100,000 clones, 70% to 85% of them present only once. This chain joins TRBV7-6 and TRBJ2-7, with D possibly matching TRBD2 (5 bases). The material sequenced was peripheral blood. The origin of this receptor is an older woman in a cohort sampled during active or convalescent COVID-19. Written as DNA, the CDR3 is TGTGCCAGCAGCTCCGCGGGTTACGAGCAGTACTTC. It codes for CASSSAGYEQYF.